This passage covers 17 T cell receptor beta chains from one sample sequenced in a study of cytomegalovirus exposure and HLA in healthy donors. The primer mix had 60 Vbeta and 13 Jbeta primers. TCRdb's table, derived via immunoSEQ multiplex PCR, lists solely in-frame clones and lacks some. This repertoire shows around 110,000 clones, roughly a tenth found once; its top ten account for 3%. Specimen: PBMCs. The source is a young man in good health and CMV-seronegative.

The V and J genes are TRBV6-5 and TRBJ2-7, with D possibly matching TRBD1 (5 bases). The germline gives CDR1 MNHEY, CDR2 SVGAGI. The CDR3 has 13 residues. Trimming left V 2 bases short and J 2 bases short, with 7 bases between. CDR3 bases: TGTGCCAGCAGTTACCCAGGGACCTACGAGCAGTACTTC. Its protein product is CASSYPGTYEQYF.

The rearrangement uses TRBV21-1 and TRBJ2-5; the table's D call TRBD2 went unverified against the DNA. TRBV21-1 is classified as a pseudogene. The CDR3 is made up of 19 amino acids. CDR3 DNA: TGTGCCAGCAGCAATTTCGCCTGGGTCCTGGGCGGACTCCAAGAGACCCAGTACTTC. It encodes CASSNFAWVLGGLQETQYF.

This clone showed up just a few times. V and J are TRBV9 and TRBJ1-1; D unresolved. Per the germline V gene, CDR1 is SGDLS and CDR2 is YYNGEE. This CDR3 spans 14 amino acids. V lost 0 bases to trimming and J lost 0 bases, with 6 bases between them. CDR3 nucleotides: TGTGCCAGCAGCGTAGTATCCGTGAACACTGAAGCTTTCTTT. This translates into CASSVVSVNTEAFF.

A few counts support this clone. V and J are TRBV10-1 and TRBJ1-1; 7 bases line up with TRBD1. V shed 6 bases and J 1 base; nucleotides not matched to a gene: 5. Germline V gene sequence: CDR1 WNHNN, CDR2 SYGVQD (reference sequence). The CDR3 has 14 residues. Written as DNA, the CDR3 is TGCGCCAGCAGAGGGGACAGCTGGAACACTGAAGCTTTCTTT. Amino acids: CASRGDSWNTEAFF.

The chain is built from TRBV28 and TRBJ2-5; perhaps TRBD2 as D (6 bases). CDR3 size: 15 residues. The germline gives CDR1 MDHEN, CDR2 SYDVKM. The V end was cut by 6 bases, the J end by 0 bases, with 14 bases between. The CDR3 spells CASRYGRDYQETQYF. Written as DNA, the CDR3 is TGTGCCAGCAGGTACGGTCGGGACTACCAAGAGACCCAGTACTTC.

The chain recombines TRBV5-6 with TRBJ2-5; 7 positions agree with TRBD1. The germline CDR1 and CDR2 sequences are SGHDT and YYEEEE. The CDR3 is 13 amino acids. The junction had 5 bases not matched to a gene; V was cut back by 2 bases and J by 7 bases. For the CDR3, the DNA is TGTGCCAGCAGCTTCGGACAGGAACTGACCCAGTACTTC. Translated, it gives CASSFGQELTQYF.

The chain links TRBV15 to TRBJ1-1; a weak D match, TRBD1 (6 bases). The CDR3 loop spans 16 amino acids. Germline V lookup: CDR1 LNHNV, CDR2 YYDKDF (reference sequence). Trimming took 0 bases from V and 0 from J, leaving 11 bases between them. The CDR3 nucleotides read TGTGCCACCAGCAGAGATACGGACAGAATGAACACTGAAGCTTTCTTT. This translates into CATSRDTDRMNTEAFF.

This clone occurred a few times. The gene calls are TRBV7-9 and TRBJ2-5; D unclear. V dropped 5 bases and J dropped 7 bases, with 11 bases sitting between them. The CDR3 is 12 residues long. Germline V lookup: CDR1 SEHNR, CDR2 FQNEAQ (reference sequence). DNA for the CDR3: TGTGCCAGCAGCATCGACTTTGTGACCCAGTACTTC. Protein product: CASSIDFVTQYF. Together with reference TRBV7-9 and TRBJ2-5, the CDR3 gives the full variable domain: DTGVSQNPRHKITKRGQNVTFRCDPISEHNRLYWYRQTLGQGPEFLTYFQNEAQLEKSRLLSDRFSAERPKGSFSTLEIQRTEQGDSAMYLCASSIDFVTQYFGPGTRLLVL.

CDR3 coding DNA: TGCGCCAGCTCCGGACAGACGACAGGCTCTGGAAACACCATATATTTT. It encodes CASSGQTTGSGNTIYF. V is TRBV4-3 and J is TRBJ1-3; D is possibly TRBD1 (6 bases). Germline V lookup: CDR1 LGHNA, CDR2 YSLEER. This CDR3 is 16 amino acids long. V lost 8 bases to trimming and J lost 0 bases, with 17 bases between them.

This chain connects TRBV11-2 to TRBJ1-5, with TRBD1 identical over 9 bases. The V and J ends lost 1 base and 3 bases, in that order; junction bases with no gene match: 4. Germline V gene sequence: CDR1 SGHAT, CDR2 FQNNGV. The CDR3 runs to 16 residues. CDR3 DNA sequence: TGTGCCAGCAGCTTAGGGGGACAGGGCGTCAATCAGCCCCAGCATTTT. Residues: CASSLGGQGVNQPQHF.

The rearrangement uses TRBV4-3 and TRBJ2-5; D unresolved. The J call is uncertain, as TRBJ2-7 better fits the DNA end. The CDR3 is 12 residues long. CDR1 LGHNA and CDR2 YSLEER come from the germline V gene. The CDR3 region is CASSQEQYEQYF. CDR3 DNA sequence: TGCGCCAGCAGCCAAGAACAGTACGAGCAGTACTTC.

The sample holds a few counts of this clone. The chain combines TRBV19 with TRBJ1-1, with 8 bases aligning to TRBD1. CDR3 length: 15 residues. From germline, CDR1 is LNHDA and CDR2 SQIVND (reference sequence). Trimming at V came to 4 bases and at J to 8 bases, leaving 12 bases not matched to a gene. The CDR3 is CASSTMTGARPEAFF. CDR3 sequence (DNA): TGTGCCAGTAGTACGATGACAGGGGCCCGGCCCGAAGCTTTCTTT.

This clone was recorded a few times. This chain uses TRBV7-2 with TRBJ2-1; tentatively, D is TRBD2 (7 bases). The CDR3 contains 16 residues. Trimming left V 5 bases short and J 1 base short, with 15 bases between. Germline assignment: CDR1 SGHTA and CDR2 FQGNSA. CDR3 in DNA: TGTGCCAGCAGCCTGGGGGGGGGCAATTCCTACAATGAGCAGTTCTTC. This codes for CASSLGGGNSYNEQFF. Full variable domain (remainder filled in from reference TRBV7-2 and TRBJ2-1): GAGVSQSPSNKVTEKGKDVELRCDPISGHTALYWYRQSLGQGLEFLIYFQGNSAPDKSGLPSDRFSAERTGGSVSTLTIQRTQQEDSAVYLCASSLGGGNSYNEQFFGPGTRLTVL.

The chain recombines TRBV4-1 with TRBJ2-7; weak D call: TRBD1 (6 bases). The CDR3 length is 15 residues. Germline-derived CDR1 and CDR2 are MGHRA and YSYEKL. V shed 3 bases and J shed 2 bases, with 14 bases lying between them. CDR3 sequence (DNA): TGCGCCAGCAGCCAGGATAGGGGACACCCCTACGAGCAGTACTTC. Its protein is CASSQDRGHPYEQYF.

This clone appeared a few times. The DNA of the CDR3 is TGTGCCATCAGTGTGTCAGGACAGGGGTTTGTCTCAGGGGCCAACGTCCTGACTTTC. Protein sequence: CAISVSGQGFVSGANVLTF. This chain joins TRBV10-3 and TRBJ2-6, with TRBD1 identical over 9 bases. Germline V gives CDR1 ENHRY, CDR2 SYGVKD. Unmatched junction bases numbered 14, after V lost 4 bases and J lost 4 bases. This CDR3 has 19 residues.

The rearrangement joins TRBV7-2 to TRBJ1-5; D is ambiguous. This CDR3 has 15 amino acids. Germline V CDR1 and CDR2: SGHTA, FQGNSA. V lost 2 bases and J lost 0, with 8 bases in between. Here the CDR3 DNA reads TGTGCCAGCAGCTTAATTTCCTATAGCAATCAGCCCCAGCATTTT. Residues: CASSLISYSNQPQHF.

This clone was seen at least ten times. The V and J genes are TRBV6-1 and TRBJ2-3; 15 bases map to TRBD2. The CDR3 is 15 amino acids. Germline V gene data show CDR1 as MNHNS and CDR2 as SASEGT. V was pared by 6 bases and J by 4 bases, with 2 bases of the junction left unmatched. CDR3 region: CASRGLAGGPDTQYF. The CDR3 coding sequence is TGTGCCAGCAGAGGACTAGCGGGGGGGCCAGATACGCAGTATTTT.